The present T cell receptor (beta chain) was sequenced within a study of beta chain features in type 1 diabetes. Sequencing targeted expressed TCRB transcripts, as all isolated RNA had been reverse transcribed. Mean read depth for naive, central memory and regulatory T cell samples was approximately 3.57 million reads. Produced via immunoSEQ multiplex PCR; TCRdb's table is partial and in-frame only. The table lists 200,000 to 250,000 clones, about a tenth of them singletons. This clone occurred a few times. Markers CD45RO/CCR7/CD25/CD127/CD95/CD27 served to sort CD4+ naive, central memory, regulatory and stem cell-like memory cells. Germline-derived CDR1 and CDR2 are SGHRS and YFSETQ. This CDR3 has 14 amino acids. Trimming cost V 0 bases and J 6 bases, with 11 bases left between them.

Sequenced input: central memory CD4+ T cells from blood. The source is a man aged 18 to 29 in good health. The V gene is TRBV5-1, the J gene TRBJ2-3, with a possible D match to TRBD2 (6 bases). The CDR3 DNA reads as TGCGCCAGCAGCTTGGCTAGCGTCGGGGATACGCAGTATTTT. Amino acid sequence: CASSLASVGDTQYF.